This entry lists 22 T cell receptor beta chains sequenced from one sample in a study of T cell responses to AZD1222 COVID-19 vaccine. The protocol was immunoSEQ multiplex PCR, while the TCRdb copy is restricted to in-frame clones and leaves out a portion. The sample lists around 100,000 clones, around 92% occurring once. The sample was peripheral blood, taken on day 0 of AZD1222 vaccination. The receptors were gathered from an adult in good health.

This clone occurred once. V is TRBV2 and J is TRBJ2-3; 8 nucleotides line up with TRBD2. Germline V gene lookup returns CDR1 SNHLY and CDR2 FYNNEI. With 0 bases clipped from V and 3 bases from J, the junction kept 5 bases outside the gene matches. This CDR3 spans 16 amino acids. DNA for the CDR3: TGTGCCAGCAGTGAAGCAAGCGGGAGTAGGACAGATACGCAGTATTTT. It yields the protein CASSEASGSRTDTQYF.

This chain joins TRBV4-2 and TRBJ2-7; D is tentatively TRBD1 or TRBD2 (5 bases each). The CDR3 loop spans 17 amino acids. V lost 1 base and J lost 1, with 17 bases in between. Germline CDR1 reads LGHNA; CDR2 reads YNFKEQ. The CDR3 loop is CASSQASGTAASYEQYF. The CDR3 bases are TGTGCCAGCAGCCAAGCCTCCGGGACGGCGGCTTCCTACGAGCAGTACTTC.

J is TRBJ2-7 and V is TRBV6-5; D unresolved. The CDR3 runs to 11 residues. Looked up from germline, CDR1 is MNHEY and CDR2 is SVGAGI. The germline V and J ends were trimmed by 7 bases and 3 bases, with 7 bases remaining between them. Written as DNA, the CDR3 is TGTGCCAGCACTAGAGTCTACGAGCAGTACTTC. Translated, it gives CASTRVYEQYF.

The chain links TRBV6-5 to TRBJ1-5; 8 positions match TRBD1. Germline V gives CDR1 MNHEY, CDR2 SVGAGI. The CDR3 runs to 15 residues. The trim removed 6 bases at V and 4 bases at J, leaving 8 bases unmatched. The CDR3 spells CASRSDRGLNQPQHF. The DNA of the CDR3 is TGTGCCAGCAGGAGCGACAGGGGCCTTAATCAGCCCCAGCATTTT.

CDR3 in DNA: TGTGCCAGCAGCCAGACCTTTGGCTTAGGCTACACCTTC. It encodes CASSQTFGLGYTF. V and J are TRBV3-1 (or the pseudogene TRBV3-2) and TRBJ1-2; no reliable D call. V lost 3 bases and J lost 8, with 13 bases in between. Germline CDR1 reads LGHDT; CDR2 reads YNNKEL (reference sequence). The CDR3 has 13 amino acids.

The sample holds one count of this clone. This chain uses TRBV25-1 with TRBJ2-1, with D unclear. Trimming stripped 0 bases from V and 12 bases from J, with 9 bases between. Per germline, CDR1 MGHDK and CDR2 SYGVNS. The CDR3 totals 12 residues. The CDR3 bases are TGTGCCAGCAGTGAATATAACGACCGGCAGTTCTTC. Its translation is CASSEYNDRQFF.

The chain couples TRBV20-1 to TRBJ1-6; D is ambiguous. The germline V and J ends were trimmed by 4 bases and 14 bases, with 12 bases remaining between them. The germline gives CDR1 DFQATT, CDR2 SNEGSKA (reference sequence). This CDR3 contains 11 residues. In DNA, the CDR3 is TGCAGTGCTAAAAACCTAGGGACCCTCCACTTT. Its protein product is CSAKNLGTLHF.

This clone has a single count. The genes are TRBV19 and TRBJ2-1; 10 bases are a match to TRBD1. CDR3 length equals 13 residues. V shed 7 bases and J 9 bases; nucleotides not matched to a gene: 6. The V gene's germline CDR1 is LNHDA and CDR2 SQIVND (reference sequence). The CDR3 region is CASNPTGGGEQFF. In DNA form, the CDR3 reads TGTGCCAGTAACCCGACAGGGGGCGGTGAGCAGTTCTTC.

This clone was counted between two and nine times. The CDR3 sequence is CASSTRTGKMSNQPQHF. CDR3 nucleotide sequence: TGTGCCAGCAGTACCAGGACAGGTAAAATGAGCAATCAGCCCCAGCATTTT. The chain combines TRBV28 with TRBJ1-5; 7 bases are a match to TRBD1. The junction had 11 bases not matched to a gene; V was cut back by 5 bases and J by 1 base. The length of the CDR3 is 17 residues. Germline values: CDR1 MDHEN, CDR2 SYDVKM.

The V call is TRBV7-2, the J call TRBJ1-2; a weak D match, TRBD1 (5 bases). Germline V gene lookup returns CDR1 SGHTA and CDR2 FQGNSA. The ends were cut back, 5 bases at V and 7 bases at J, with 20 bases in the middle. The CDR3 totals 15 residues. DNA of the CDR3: TGTGCCAGCAGCGGCATGTCCAGGGAGTTGGCTGGCTACACCTTC. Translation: CASSGMSRELAGYTF.

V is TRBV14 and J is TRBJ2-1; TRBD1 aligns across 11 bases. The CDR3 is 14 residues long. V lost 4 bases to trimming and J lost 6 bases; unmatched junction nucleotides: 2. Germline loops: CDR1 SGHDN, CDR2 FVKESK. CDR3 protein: CASSPGQGANEQFF. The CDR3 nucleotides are TGTGCCAGCAGCCCCGGACAGGGGGCCAATGAGCAGTTCTTC.

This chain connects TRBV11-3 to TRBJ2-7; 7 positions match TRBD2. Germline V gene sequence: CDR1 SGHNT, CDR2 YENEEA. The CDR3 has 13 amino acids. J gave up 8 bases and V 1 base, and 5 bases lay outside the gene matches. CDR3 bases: TGTGCCAGCAGCTTAGGACTAGCTGATCAGCAGTACTTC. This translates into CASSLGLADQQYF.

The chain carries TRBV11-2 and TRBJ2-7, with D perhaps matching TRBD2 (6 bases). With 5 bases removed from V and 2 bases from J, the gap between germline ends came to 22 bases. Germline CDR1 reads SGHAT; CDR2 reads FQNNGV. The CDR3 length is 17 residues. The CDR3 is CASSLRPSGGLPYEQYF. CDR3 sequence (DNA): TGTGCCAGCAGCCTCCGGCCTTCAGGAGGGCTCCCCTACGAGCAGTACTTC.

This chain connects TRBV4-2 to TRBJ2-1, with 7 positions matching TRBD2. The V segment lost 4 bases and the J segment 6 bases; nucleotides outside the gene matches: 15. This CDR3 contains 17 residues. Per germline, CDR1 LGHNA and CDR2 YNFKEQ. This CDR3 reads CASSPLGGGSGSNEQFF. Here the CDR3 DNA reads TGTGCCAGCAGCCCTTTGGGTGGCGGGAGTGGATCCAATGAGCAGTTCTTC.

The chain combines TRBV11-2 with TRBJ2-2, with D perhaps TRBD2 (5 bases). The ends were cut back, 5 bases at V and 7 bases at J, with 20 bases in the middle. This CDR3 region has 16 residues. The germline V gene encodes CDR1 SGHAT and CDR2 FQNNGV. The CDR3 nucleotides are TGTGCCAGCAGCCCCCCGATGGCCGTCGGGATCGGGGAGCTGTTTTTT. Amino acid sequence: CASSPPMAVGIGELFF.

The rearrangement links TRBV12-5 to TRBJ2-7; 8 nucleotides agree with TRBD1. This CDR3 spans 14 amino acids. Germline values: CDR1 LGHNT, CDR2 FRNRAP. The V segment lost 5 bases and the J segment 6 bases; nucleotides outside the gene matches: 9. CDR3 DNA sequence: TGTGCTAGTGGTACCCTAGACAGGGGAGGCGAGCAGTACTTC. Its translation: CASGTLDRGGEQYF. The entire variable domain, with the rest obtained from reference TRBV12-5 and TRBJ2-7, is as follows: DARVTQTPRHKVTEMGQEVTMRCQPILGHNTVFWYRQTMMQGLELLAYFRNRAPLDDSGMPKDRFSAEMPDATLATLKIQPSEPRDSAVYFCASGTLDRGGEQYFGPGTRLTVT.

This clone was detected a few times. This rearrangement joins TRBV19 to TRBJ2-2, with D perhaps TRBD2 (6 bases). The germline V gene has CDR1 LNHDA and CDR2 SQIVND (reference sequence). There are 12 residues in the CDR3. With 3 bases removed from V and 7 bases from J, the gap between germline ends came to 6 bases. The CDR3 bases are TGTGCCAGTAGTATGGGGGGCGGGGAGCTGTTTTTT. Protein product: CASSMGGGELFF.

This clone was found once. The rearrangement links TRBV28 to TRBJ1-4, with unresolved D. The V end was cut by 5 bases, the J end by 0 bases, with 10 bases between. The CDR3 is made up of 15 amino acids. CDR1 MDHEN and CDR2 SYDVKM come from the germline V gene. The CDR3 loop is CASSPAFSTNEKLFF. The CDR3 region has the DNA TGTGCCAGCAGTCCCGCCTTCTCAACTAATGAAAAACTGTTTTTT.

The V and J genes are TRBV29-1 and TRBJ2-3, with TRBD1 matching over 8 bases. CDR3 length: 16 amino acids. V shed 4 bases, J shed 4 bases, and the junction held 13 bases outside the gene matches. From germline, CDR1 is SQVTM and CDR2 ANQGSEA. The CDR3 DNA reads TGCAGCGTTGCGACGACAGGGGTCGGTGAGGCAGATACGCAGTATTTT. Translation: CSVATTGVGEADTQYF.

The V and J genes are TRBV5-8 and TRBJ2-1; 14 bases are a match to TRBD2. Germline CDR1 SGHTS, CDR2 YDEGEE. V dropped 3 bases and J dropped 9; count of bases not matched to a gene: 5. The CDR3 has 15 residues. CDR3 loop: CASSSGLAGASEQFF. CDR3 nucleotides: TGTGCCAGCAGCTCGGGACTAGCGGGAGCTAGTGAGCAGTTCTTC.

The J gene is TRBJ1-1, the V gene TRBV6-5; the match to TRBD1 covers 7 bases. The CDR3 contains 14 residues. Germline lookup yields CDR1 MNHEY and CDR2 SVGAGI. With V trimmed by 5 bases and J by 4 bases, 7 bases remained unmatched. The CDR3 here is CASSIDREGTEAFF. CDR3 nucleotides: TGTGCCAGCAGTATCGACAGGGAGGGCACTGAAGCTTTCTTT.

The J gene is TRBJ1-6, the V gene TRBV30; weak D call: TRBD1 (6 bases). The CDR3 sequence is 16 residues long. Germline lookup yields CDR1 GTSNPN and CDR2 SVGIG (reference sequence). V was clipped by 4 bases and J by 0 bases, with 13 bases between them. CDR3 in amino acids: CAWTPTGSSYNSPLHF. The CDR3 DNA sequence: TGTGCCTGGACCCCCACAGGGAGCTCCTATAATTCACCCCTCCACTTT.